This section outlines one T cell receptor (beta chain) sequence together with its context. Within the sample, other DNA sequences also encode this same CDR3. Terminally differentiated effector memory CD45RA+ cells were excluded by CCR7 positive selection of CD45RO-negative cells. Profiling relied on immunoSEQ multiplex PCR, and the TCRdb table lists in-frame clones only, not all of them. The sample includes 1.5 million to 2.5 million clones, just under 95% of them seen just once. This sample is part of a study of shared clonotypes between healthy human individuals. J was trimmed by 1 base and V by 0 bases; bases with no gene match: 3. Germline loops: CDR1 MNHEY, CDR2 SVGAGI. The CDR3 is made up of 16 amino acids.

Source material: naive CD8+ T cells sorted from blood. This TCR was sampled from a man younger than 35 in good health. The rearrangement uses TRBV6-5 and TRBJ2-1; 7 nucleotides agree with TRBD1. The CDR3 bases are TGTGCCAGCAGTTACTCTACAGGGGAATCCTACAATGAGCAGTTCTTC. It encodes CASSYSTGESYNEQFF.